This T cell receptor (beta chain) derives from a study of T cell repertoires in cytomegalovirus infection (dated by TCRdb to about 2019). About the study as a whole: The HLA type of each donor mattered for the analysis, because public TCR beta signatures pointed to carriage of CMV infection along with the matching HLA type. Study-wide findings and limitations: In both this cohort and an independent roughly 400-donor cohort, the cumulative frequency of public TCR beta family members distinguished carriers of CMV infection plus the relevant HLA type. The ex vivo response was dominated by HLA-C-restricted CMV-specific TCR beta clonotypes, which also provided the single most frequent clonotype in two of eight donors.

The sample was run on an Illumina HiSeq 1500. Through fastp at Q25 and MiXCR, TCRdb rebuilt clones from the public reads, retaining in-frame beta chains. Entries that share a CDR3 protein sequence are merged under the most common genes and DNA. The sample table lists some 180,000 distinct CDR3 sequences, roughly 19% of them with a count of one. About 2.9% of the sample goes to the ten largest clones. In the case of this clonotype: Its antigen is unknown. Nothing much larger sits one base from this clone, and base qualities are not available.

The CDR3 goes from the cysteine to the phenylalanine over 14 residues. This entry keeps only the CDR3 DNA: 42 bases, framed from base 1. V has 4 bases trimmed and J has 4 bases trimmed; junction bases matching no gene number 8. The germline V gene encodes CDR1 SQVTM and CDR2 ANQGSEA. This sequence was found in a human donor in good health (CMV status not recorded). Some clones in this sample may be carry-over from other donors' samples. The sample was PBMCs. This receptor chain uses TRBV29-1 and TRBJ1-1; TRBD1 lines up with 8 middle nucleotides. The DNA sequence is as follows: TGCAGCGTTGCCCGAGGACAGGGAGGCACTGAAGCTTTCTTT. This is translated as CSVARGQGGTEAFF.